These 26 T cell receptor beta chains share one sample of origin, sequenced in a study of siplizumab effects on memory and regulatory T cells. Sequencing used immunoSEQ multiplex PCR; TCRdb keeps in-frame clones, though not all of them. The table lists 70,000 or so clones, 91% of them singletons. The sample taken for sequencing was CD8+ T cells sorted from blood. The source is a human donor in good health.

J is TRBJ2-1 and V is TRBV4-2, with TRBD2 identical over 11 bases. The V segment lost 8 bases and the J segment 7 bases; nucleotides outside the gene matches: 10. Germline CDR1 is LGHNA and CDR2 is YNFKEQ. The CDR3 length is 15 residues. The CDR3 protein is CASGYLAGGLNEQFF. As DNA, the CDR3 is TGTGCCAGCGGATACCTAGCGGGGGGCTTGAATGAGCAGTTCTTC.

V and J are TRBV7-9 and TRBJ2-3; TRBD2 matches at 8 bases. Germline CDR1 reads SEHNR; CDR2 reads FQNEAQ (reference sequence). This CDR3 has 15 residues. The ends lost 5 bases at V and 0 bases at J; junction bases unmatched: 4. CDR3: CASSHAGGSTDTQYF. Written as DNA, the CDR3 is TGTGCCAGCAGCCACGCGGGAGGAAGCACAGATACGCAGTATTTT.

This clone came up once. The chain carries TRBV19 and TRBJ2-7, with a weak D call TRBD2 (6 bases). Germline assignment: CDR1 LNHDA and CDR2 SQIVND (reference sequence). V dropped 1 base and J dropped 5 bases, with 18 bases sitting between them. The CDR3 is 16 residues long. The CDR3 bases are TGTGCCAGTAGTATAGGACCGGGAGCCCCTCGGGACGAGCAGTACTTC. Residues: CASSIGPGAPRDEQYF.

The chain has TRBV18 and TRBJ2-5; 11 bases match TRBD2. Germline V gene sequence: CDR1 KGHSH, CDR2 LQKENI. The CDR3 contains 18 residues. The trim removed 5 bases at V and 0 bases at J, leaving 11 bases unmatched. The CDR3 sequence: CASSGGTELAGDQETQYF. The CDR3 DNA reads as TGTGCCAGCTCAGGCGGGACCGAACTAGCGGGGGACCAAGAGACCCAGTACTTC.

The V call is TRBV18, the J call TRBJ1-4; the match to TRBD1 covers 9 bases. The CDR3 runs 15 residues. Losses at the gene ends were 3 bases for V and 5 bases for J; bases not matched to a gene: 4. Germline V gives CDR1 KGHSH, CDR2 LQKENI. The CDR3 bases are TGTGCCAGCTCACCCCGGGACAGGGTCAATGAAAAACTGTTTTTT. It translates to CASSPRDRVNEKLFF.

The gene calls are TRBV30 and TRBJ2-7; the D gene is possibly TRBD2 (6 bases). Trimming stripped 2 bases from V and 0 bases from J, with 17 bases between. CDR1 and CDR2 (germline): GTSNPN, SVGIG (reference sequence). This CDR3 has 16 residues. In nucleotides, the CDR3 is TGTGCCTGGAGTCCCCCCTCGGGACTCAACTCCTACGAGCAGTACTTC. This gives the protein CAWSPPSGLNSYEQYF.

This clone was seen a single time. The chain employs TRBV19 and TRBJ2-5; D possibly corresponds to TRBD2 (5 bases). The germline V and J ends were trimmed by 8 bases and 5 bases, with 15 bases remaining between them. The CDR3 runs to 13 residues. The germline V gene encodes CDR1 LNHDA and CDR2 SQIVND (reference sequence). CDR3: CASSWNPGETQYF. CDR3 sequence (DNA): TGTGCCAGTTCTTGGAACCCGGGGGAGACCCAGTACTTC.

V and J are TRBV5-1 and TRBJ2-7, with 10 bases that match TRBD2. The CDR3 sequence is 16 residues long. V lost 5 bases to trimming and J lost 2 bases; unmatched junction nucleotides: 10. Germline V CDR1 and CDR2: SGHRS, YFSETQ. DNA of the CDR3: TGCGCCAGCAGTTTAGCGGGAGGACCATCCGCCTACGAGCAGTACTTC. This codes for CASSLAGGPSAYEQYF.

The V call is TRBV7-9, the J call TRBJ2-3; 9 bases map to TRBD2. CDR1 is SEHNR, CDR2 FQNEAQ, per germline (reference sequence). J lost 1 base, V lost 6 bases, and 8 bases had no gene match. The length of the CDR3 is 16 residues. In nucleotides, the CDR3 is TGTGCCAGCAGTCCACCTAGCGGGGAGGGCACAGATACGCAGTATTTT. Translated, it gives CASSPPSGEGTDTQYF.

The rearrangement links TRBV19 to TRBJ2-1; the match to TRBD1 covers 7 bases. The CDR3 contains 16 residues. CDR1 LNHDA and CDR2 SQIVND come from the germline V gene (reference sequence). Germline trimming cut 0 bases from V and 4 bases from J; bases unmatched to any gene: 6. CDR3 protein: CASSIDTGAMYNEQFF. The CDR3 DNA reads as TGTGCCAGTAGTATAGATACAGGGGCGATGTACAATGAGCAGTTCTTC. Full variable domain (outside the CDR3, taken from reference TRBV19 and TRBJ2-1): DGGITQSPKYLFRKEGQNVTLSCEQNLNHDAMYWYRQDPGQGLRLIYYSQIVNDFQKGDIAEGYSVSREKKESFPLTVTSAQKNPTAFYLCASSIDTGAMYNEQFFGPGTRLTVL.

This rearrangement joins TRBV5-1 to TRBJ2-7; D uncertain. CDR3 size: 14 residues. Per germline, CDR1 SGHRS and CDR2 YFSETQ. Trimming pared 4 bases from V and 3 bases from J, leaving 14 bases between. The CDR3 reads CASSPWEAIYEQYF. DNA of the CDR3: TGCGCCAGCAGCCCCTGGGAAGCGATCTACGAGCAGTACTTC.

J is TRBJ2-1 and V is TRBV2; D not certain. The CDR3 runs 12 residues. Germline loops: CDR1 SNHLY, CDR2 FYNNEI. V was clipped by 4 bases and J by 8 bases, with 9 bases between them. CDR3 residues: CASSVGGDEQFF. CDR3 sequence (DNA): TGTGCCAGCAGTGTGGGCGGAGATGAGCAGTTCTTC.

The chain recombines TRBV5-4 with TRBJ2-7, with D unclear. The germline V gene encodes CDR1 SGHNT and CDR2 YYREEE (reference sequence). CDR3 length: 12 residues. V was trimmed by 4 bases and J by 7 bases, leaving 12 bases between them. The CDR3 is CASSPPGQEQYF. In nucleotides, the CDR3 is TGTGCCAGCAGCCCCCCCGGCCAGGAGCAGTACTTC.

The chain employs TRBV5-1 and TRBJ1-2; unclear D gene. Trimming took 4 bases from V and 2 from J, leaving 18 bases between them. The CDR3 extends over 16 amino acids. The germline V gene has CDR1 SGHRS and CDR2 YFSETQ. CDR3 sequence reads: CASSVSNREKNYGYTF. The CDR3 DNA follows: TGCGCCAGCAGCGTGTCGAACCGGGAGAAAAACTATGGCTACACCTTC. Full variable domain (rest looked up from reference TRBV5-1 and TRBJ1-2): KAGVTQTPRYLIKTRGQQVTLSCSPISGHRSVSWYQQTPGQGLQFLFEYFSETQRNKGNFPGRFSGRQFSNSRSEMNVSTLELGDSALYLCASSVSNREKNYGYTFGSGTRLTVV.

This chain joins TRBV6-5 and TRBJ1-4; D is ambiguous. Deletions cut 0 bases from V and 7 bases from J, with 15 bases between. Germline V gene data show CDR1 as MNHEY and CDR2 as SVGAGI. The CDR3 sequence is 16 residues long. CDR3 sequence reads: CASSYSSLSSPEKLFF. For the CDR3, the DNA is TGTGCCAGCAGTTACTCTAGTTTGTCTTCACCTGAAAAACTGTTTTTT.

The chain is built from TRBV12-2 and TRBJ1-5; whether TRBD1, the table's D call, matches the DNA was not checked. TRBV12-2 is given as a pseudogene. CDR3 length: 14 amino acids. CDR3 amino acids: CASPSGHTGQPQHF. For the CDR3, the DNA is TGTGCAAGTCCGTCGGGACACACGGGCCAGCCCCAGCATTTT.

CDR3 sequence: CASSSSGREPYNEQFF. CDR3 DNA sequence: TGTGCCAGCAGCTCCTCGGGGCGGGAGCCCTACAATGAGCAGTTCTTC. This chain connects TRBV7-9 to TRBJ2-1, with TRBD2 matching over 7 bases. This CDR3 is 16 amino acids long. Germline loops: CDR1 SEHNR, CDR2 FQNEAQ (reference sequence). V gave up 4 bases and J gave up 2 bases; unmatched junction bases: 8.

Written as DNA, the CDR3 is TGTGCCAGCCATACAGCTGCCTACAATGAGCAGTTCTTC. Its translation: CASHTAAYNEQFF. The chain employs TRBV6-1 and TRBJ2-1; D gene unclear. This CDR3 has 13 residues. Per germline, CDR1 MNHNS and CDR2 SASEGT. V was pared by 8 bases and J by 2 bases, with 10 bases between.

This sequence joins TRBV7-3 and TRBJ2-7, with D possibly being TRBD2 (6 bases). The CDR3 extends over 14 amino acids. V lost 6 bases and J lost 2, with 14 bases in between. The germline V gene encodes CDR1 SGHTA and CDR2 FQGTGA. The CDR3 spells CASSPGTFPYEQYF. The CDR3 region has the DNA TGTGCCAGCAGTCCCGGGACTTTTCCCTACGAGCAGTACTTC.

This rearrangement joins TRBV9 to TRBJ1-2; perhaps TRBD1 as D (5 bases). Between the trimmed V and J ends, which lost 3 bases and 0 bases, there was a span of 6 bases. The CDR3 has 13 residues. Germline values: CDR1 SGDLS, CDR2 YYNGEE. The CDR3 DNA follows: TGTGCCAGCAGCGGGACAACTAACTATGGCTACACCTTC. This gives the protein CASSGTTNYGYTF.

The V gene is TRBV11-2, the J gene TRBJ2-7; possible D gene TRBD2, 6 bases. The CDR3 sequence is 15 residues long. Germline lookup yields CDR1 SGHAT and CDR2 FQNNGV. V was shortened by 4 bases and J by 3 bases, with 16 bases between the two germline ends. CDR3 bases: TGTGCCAGCAGCTCGTCCCGGGAGCCTAACTACGAGCAGTACTTC. Its translation: CASSSSREPNYEQYF.

This clone was found once. The V call is TRBV5-6, the J call TRBJ2-2, with 7 bases lining up with TRBD2. Germline loops: CDR1 SGHDT, CDR2 YYEEEE. The CDR3 totals 15 residues. V lost 6 bases to trimming and J lost 1 base; unmatched junction nucleotides: 6. The CDR3 DNA is TGTGCCAGCACCCCCGGGGGGAGGAACACCGGGGAGCTGTTTTTT. It is translated as CASTPGGRNTGELFF.

V gene TRBV7-2 combines with J gene TRBJ2-3; 10 nucleotides agree with TRBD2. The germline gives CDR1 SGHTA, CDR2 FQGNSA. Trimming took 5 bases from V and 5 from J; bases not matched to a gene: 10. CDR3 length: 16 residues. The CDR3: CASSPAGTSAKDTQYF. CDR3 nucleotide sequence: TGTGCCAGCAGCCCAGCCGGGACTAGCGCTAAAGATACGCAGTATTTT.

The sample holds a few counts of this clone. The chain employs TRBV7-9 and TRBJ1-2; D is undetermined. There are 12 residues in the CDR3. Germline V gives CDR1 SEHNR, CDR2 FQNEAQ (reference sequence). Trimming took off 0 bases at V and 4 bases at J, with 3 bases between the two ends. DNA of the CDR3: TGTGCCAGCAGCTTAGCCCCCTATGGCTACACCTTC. This encodes CASSLAPYGYTF.

This rearrangement joins TRBV9 to TRBJ2-7; tentative D call: TRBD1 (5 bases). The CDR3 sequence is 15 residues long. Germline lookup yields CDR1 SGDLS and CDR2 YYNGEE. The ends were cut back, 3 bases at V and 3 bases at J, with 16 bases in the middle. DNA of the CDR3: TGTGCCAGCAGCGATAGCCCACAGGAGTACTACGAGCAGTACTTC. Translating it yields CASSDSPQEYYEQYF.

The chain has TRBV6-4 and TRBJ2-1; D possibly corresponds to TRBD2 (7 bases). The V gene lost 8 bases and the J gene lost 2 bases, with 13 bases spanning the gap. The CDR3 is 14 amino acids. Per the germline V gene, CDR1 is MRHNA and CDR2 is SNTAGT. CDR3: CASSSGDTYNEQFF. The DNA of the CDR3 is TGTGCCAGCTCGAGCGGGGACACCTACAATGAGCAGTTCTTC.